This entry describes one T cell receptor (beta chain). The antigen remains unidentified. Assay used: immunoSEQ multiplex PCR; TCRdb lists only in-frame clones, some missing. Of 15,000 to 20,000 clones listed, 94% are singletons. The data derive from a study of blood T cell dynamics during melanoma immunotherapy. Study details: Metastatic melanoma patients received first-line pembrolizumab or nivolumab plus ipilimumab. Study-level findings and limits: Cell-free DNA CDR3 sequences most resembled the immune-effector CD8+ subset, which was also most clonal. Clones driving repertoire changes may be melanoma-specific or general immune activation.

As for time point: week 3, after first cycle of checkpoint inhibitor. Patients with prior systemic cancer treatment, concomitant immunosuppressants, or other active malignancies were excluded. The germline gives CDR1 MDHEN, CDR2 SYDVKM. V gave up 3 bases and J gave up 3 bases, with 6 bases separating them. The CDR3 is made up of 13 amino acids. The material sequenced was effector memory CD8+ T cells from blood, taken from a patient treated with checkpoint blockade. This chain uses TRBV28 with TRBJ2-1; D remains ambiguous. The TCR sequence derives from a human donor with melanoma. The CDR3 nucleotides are TGTGCCAGCAGTTTCGCAGACTACAATGAGCAGTTCTTC. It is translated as CASSFADYNEQFF. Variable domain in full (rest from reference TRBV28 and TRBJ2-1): DVKVTQSSRYLVKRTGEKVFLECVQDMDHENMFWYRQDPGLGLRLIYFSYDVKMKEKGDIPEGYSVSREKKERFSLILESASTNQTSMYLCASSFADYNEQFFGPGTRLTVL.